This TCR beta chain was found in a study of PD-1 blockade in classical Hodgkin lymphoma. This table comes from immunoSEQ multiplex PCR, and its TCRdb copy is limited to in-frame clones, with some not included. The repertoire includes more than 20,000 clones, 84% of them detected once, and roughly 6% sits in the top ten. Per the germline V gene, CDR1 is SGHTA and CDR2 is FQGNSA. V dropped 5 bases and J dropped 7; count of bases not matched to a gene: 8. The CDR3 is 14 amino acids. As for time point: cycle 4 day 1 (C4D1), after 6 weeks of nivolumab. All the patients suffered relapse after autologous stem cell transplantation, and brentuximab vedotin exposure differed.

J is TRBJ1-5 and V is TRBV7-2; 7 nucleotides line up with TRBD1. The sequencing used peripheral blood mononuclear cells (PBMCs), collected before the fourth cycle of nivolumab. The receptor's source is a human donor with classical Hodgkin lymphoma. For the CDR3, the DNA is TGTGCCAGCAGCCCACAGGGGAGCGTGCAGCCCCAGCATTTT. Translation gives CASSPQGSVQPQHF.